The entry that follows covers one T cell receptor (beta chain) sequence. Antigen specificity is unknown. These data are taken from a study of cytomegalovirus exposure and HLA in healthy donors. Whole-study context: The 120 or so validation repertoires were produced on the same platform as the roughly 700 repertoires of the first cohort. This was reported in a later analysis.

Method: immunoSEQ multiplex PCR; TCRdb's copy keeps in-frame clones and lacks some. The repertoire consists of some 65,000 clones, with around 97% occurring once and the leading ten covering around 2.2%. The germline V gene has CDR1 LNHDA and CDR2 SQIVND (reference sequence). This CDR3 contains 15 residues. The ends were cut back, 3 bases at V and 2 bases at J, with 13 bases in the middle. Study conclusions and caveats: Published work reported that the classifier diagnosed cytomegalovirus status with high specificity and sensitivity. There were 164 TCR beta chains listed as cytomegalovirus-associated.

These donors were members of the roughly 110-subject validation cohort, a group separate from the roughly 670-subject first cohort. The sample consisted of PBMCs. This clonotype was obtained from a man younger than 30 in good health and CMV-seronegative. The chain links TRBV19 to TRBJ2-5; D is undetermined. The CDR3: CASSMSIAVQETQYF. CDR3 sequence (DNA): TGTGCCAGTAGTATGAGCATCGCGGTTCAAGAGACCCAGTACTTC.